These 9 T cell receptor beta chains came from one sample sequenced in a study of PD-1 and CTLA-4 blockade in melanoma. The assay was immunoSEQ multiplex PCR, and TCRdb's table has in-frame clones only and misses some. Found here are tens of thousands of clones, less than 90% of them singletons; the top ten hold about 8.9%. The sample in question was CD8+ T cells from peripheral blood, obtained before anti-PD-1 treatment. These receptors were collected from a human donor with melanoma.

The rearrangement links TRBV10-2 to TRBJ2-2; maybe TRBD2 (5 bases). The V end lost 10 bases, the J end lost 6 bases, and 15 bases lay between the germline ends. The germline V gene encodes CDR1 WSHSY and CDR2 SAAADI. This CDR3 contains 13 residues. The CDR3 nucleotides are TGCGCCACCTCTCCCGGGGTTTCCGGGGAGCTGTTTTTT. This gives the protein CATSPGVSGELFF.

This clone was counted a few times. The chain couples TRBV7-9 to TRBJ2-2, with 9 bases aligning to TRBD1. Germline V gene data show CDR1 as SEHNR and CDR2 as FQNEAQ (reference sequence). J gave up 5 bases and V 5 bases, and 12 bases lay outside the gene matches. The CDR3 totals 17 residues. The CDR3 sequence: CASSHTRTGDDTGELFF. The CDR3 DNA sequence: TGTGCCAGCAGCCACACACGGACAGGGGATGATACCGGGGAGCTGTTTTTT.

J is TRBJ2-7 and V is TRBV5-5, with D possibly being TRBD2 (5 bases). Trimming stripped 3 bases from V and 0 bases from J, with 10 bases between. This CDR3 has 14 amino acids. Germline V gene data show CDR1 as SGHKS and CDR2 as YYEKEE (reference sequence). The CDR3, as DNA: TGTGCCAGCAGCTCCTTGGCGGGCTCCTACGAGCAGTACTTC. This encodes CASSSLAGSYEQYF.

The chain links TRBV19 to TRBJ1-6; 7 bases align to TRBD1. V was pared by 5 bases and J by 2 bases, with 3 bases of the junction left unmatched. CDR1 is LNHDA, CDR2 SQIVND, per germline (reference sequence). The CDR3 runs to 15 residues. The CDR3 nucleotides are TGTGCCAGTAGTTTGGGGACAGCCTATAATTCACCCCTCCACTTT. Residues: CASSLGTAYNSPLHF.

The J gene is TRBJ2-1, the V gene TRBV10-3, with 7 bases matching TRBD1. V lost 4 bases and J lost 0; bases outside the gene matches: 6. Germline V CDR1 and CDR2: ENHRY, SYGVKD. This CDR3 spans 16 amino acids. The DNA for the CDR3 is TGTGCCATCAGTGCTACAGGGGAGAGCTCCTACAATGAGCAGTTCTTC. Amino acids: CAISATGESSYNEQFF.

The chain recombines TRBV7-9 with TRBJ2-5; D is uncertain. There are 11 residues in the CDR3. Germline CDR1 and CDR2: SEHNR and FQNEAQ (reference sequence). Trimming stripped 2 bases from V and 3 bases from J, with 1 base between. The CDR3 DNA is TGTGCCAGCAGCTTAAAAGAGACCCAGTACTTC. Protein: CASSLKETQYF. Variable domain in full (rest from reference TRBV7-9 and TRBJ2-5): DTGVSQNPRHKITKRGQNVTFRCDPISEHNRLYWYRQTLGQGPEFLTYFQNEAQLEKSRLLSDRFSAERPKGSFSTLEIQRTEQGDSAMYLCASSLKETQYFGPGTRLLVL.

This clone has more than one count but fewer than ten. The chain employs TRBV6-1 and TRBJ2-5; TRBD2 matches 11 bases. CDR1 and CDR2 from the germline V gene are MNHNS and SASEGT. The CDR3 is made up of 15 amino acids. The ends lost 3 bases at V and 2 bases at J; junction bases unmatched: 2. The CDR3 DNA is TGTGCCAGCAGTGAGGTAGCGGGGGGGCAAGAGACCCAGTACTTC. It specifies CASSEVAGGQETQYF.

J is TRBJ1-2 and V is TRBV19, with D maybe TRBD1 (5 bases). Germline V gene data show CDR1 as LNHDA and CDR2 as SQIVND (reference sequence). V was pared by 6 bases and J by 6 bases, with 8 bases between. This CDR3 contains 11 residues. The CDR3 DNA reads TGTGCCAGTAGCCAGGGACATGGCTACACCTTC. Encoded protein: CASSQGHGYTF.

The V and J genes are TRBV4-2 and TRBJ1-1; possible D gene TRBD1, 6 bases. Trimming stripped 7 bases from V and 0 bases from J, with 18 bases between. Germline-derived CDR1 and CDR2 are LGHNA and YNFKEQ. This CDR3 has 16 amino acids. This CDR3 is CASTLQGSPMNTEAFF. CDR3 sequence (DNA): TGTGCCAGCACTTTACAGGGATCCCCGATGAACACTGAAGCTTTCTTT.